The clone carrying this TCR beta chain appeared many times. Its target is unknown. The data were obtained in a study of T cells after posttransplantation cyclophosphamide. Whole-study results and caveats: Tissue-infiltrating T cells from skin or gut overlapped little with blood T cells. TRB clonality was highly associated with recipient CMV seropositivity and reactivation. Donor-recipient repertoire similarity was low at 1-2 months, rising over year one.

TCRdb's copy holds only in-frame clones and misses some; the assay was immunoSEQ multiplex PCR. The sample gives 40,000 to 60,000 clones, none seen only once, and the top ten clones hold about 2%. The CDR3 runs to 21 residues. Germline-derived CDR1 and CDR2 are LNHDA and SQIVND (reference sequence). Trimming cost V 5 bases and J 0 bases, with 26 bases left between them. The sample was PBMCs. The chain employs TRBV19 and TRBJ2-6; perhaps TRBD2 as D (6 bases). The sequence was obtained from a man aged 35 to 55 in good health, CMV-negative, and a related stem cell transplant donor. CDR3 coding DNA: TGTGCCAGTAGTCTGTCGGGGGACGGGGAGCCATACCGCTCTGGGGCCAACGTCCTGACTTTC. Protein sequence: CASSLSGDGEPYRSGANVLTF.